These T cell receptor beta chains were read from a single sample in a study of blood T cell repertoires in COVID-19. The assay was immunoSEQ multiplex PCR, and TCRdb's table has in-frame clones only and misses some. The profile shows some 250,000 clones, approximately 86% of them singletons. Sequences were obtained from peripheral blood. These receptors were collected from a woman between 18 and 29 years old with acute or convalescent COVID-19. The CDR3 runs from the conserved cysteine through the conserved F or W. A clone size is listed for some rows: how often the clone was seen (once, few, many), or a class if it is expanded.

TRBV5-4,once,CASSLARGGGYEQYF
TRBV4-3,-,CASSPRLAGGETQYF
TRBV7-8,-,CASSPSTGADTQYF
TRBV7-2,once,CASSLGGGLSYEQYF
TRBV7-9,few,CASSPRGSGDEKLFF
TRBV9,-,CASSVGDSSYNEQFF
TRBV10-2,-,CASTRTSGGEQYF
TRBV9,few,CASSVGGANEKLFF
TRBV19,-,CASSGSDRSSYNSPLHF
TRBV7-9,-,CASSLARQSYGYTF
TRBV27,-,CASTRDSNRNTEAFF
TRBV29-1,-,CSVERQARAFF
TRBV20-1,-,CSARHRDEQYF
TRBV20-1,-,CSASARTQGSSYEQYF
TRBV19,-,CASSTLNGGMRNEQYF
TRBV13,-,CASSQGAAFLAEVYNEQFF
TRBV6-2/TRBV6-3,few,CASSYQDLSYEQYF
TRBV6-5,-,CASSLRGRDTEAFF
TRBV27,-,CASSRLGTRALNTEAFF
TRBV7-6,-,CASIAGTGGAGEQTQYF
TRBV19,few,CASSLGTGGNQPQHF
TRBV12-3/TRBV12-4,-,CASSGSPGEQYF
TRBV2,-,CASSPTGPYGEKLFF
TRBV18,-,CASSPVEGAREKLFF
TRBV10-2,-,CASSGLAPEQFF
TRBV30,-,CAWSGGEGGYTF
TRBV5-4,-,CASSLVLNTEAFF